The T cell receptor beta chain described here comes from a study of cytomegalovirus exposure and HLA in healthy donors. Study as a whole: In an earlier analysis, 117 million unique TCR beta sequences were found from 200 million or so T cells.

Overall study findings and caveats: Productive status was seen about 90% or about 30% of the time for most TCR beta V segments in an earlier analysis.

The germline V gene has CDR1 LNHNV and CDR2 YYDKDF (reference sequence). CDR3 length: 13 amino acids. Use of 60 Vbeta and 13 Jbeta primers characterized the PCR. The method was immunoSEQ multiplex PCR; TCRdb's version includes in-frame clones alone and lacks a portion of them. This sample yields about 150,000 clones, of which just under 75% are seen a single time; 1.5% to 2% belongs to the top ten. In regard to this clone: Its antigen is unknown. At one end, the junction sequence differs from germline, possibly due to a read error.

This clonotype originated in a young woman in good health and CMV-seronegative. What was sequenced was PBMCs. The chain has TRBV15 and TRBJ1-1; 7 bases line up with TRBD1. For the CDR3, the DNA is TGTGCCACCAGCAGAGAATGGAGGGGGCCGGCTTCCTTT. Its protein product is CATSREWRGPASF.